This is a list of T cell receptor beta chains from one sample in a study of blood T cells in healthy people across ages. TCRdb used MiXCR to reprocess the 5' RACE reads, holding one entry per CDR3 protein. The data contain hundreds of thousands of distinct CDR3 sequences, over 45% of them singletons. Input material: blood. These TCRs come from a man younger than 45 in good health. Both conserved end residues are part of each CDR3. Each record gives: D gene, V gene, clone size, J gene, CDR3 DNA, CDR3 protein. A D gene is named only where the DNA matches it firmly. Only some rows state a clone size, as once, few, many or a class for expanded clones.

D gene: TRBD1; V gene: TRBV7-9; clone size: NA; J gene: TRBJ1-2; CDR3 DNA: TGTGCCAGCAGCTACGTGGGACAGGGGAATTTCGGCTACACCTTC; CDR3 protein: CASSYVGQGNFGYTF
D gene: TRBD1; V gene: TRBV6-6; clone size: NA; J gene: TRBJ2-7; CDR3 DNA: TGTGCCAGCACCCTGGGGACAGGGGTGTACGAGCAGTACTTC; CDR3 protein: CASTLGTGVYEQYF
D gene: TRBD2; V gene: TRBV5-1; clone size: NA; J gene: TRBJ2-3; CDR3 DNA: TGCGCCAGCAGCTTGAGGTCCGCCAGCGGGGGGCTCCACACAGATACGCAGTATTTT; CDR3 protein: CASSLRSASGGLHTDTQYF
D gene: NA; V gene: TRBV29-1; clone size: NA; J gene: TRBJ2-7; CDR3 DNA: TGCAGCGTTAAGGTGGGAACCTACGAGCAGTACTTC; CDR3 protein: CSVKVGTYEQYF
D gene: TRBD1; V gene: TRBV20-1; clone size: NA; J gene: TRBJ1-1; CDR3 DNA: TGCAGTGCTGGGGGCCCAGGGGGCCGAACTGAAGCTTTCTTT; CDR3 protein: CSAGGPGGRTEAFF
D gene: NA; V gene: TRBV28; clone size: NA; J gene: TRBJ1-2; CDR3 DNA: TGTGCCAGCAGTCCAGGCCGGGACTACACCTTC; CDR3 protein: CASSPGRDYTF
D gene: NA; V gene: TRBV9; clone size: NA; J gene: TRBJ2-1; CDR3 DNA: TGTGCCAGCAGCGCCAGACTAGGCTCCTACAATGAGCAGTTCTTC; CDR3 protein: CASSARLGSYNEQFF
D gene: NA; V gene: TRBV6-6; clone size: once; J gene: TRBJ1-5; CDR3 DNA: TGTGCCAGCATCATCGACACCTATAGCAATCAGCCCCAGCATTTT; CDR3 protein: CASIIDTYSNQPQHF
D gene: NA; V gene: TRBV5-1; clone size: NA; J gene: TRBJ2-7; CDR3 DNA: TGCGCCAGCAGCTTGGCCCAGGGACCCTCCTACGAGCAGTACTTC; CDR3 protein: CASSLAQGPSYEQYF
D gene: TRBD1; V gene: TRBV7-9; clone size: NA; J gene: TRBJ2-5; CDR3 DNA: TGTGCCAGCAGCGCATCGTACGGGACAGAAAAAGAGACCCAGTACTTC; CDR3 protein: CASSASYGTEKETQYF
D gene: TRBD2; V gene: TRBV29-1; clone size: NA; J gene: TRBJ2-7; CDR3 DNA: TGCAGCGTGGGGGGGGGTTTAAGGGGTGAGCAGTACTTC; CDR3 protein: CSVGGGLRGEQYF
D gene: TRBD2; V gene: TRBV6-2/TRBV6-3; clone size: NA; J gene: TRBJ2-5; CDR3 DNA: TGTGCCAGCAGCCCCAAACGACTAGCGCGAGCAATCCAAGAGACCCAGTACTTC; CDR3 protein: CASSPKRLARAIQETQYF
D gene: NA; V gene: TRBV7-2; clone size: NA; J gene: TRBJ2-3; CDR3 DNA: TGTGCCAGCAGCCTCTACAGGGAGGCAGATACGCAGTATTTT; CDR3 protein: CASSLYREADTQYF
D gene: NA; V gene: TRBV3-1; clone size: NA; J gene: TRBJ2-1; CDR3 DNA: TGTGCCAGCAGCCAAGCGCGAGCGGCCCAGTTCTTC; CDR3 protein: CASSQARAAQFF
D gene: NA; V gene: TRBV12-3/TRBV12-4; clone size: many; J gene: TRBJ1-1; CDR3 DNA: TGTGCCAGCAGTTTATCGGGGAACACTGAAGCTTTCTTT; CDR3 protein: CASSLSGNTEAFF
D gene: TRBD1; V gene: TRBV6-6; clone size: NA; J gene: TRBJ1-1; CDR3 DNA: TGTGCCAGCAGAGACGTGACAGGGGTCACTGAAGCTTTCTTT; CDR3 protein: CASRDVTGVTEAFF
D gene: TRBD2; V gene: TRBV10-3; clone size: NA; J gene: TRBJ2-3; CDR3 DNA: TGTGCCATCAGTGATACTTCGGGGGGGCTTAGCACAGATACGCAGTATTTT; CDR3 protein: CAISDTSGGLSTDTQYF
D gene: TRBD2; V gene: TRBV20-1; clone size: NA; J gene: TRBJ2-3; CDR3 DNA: TGCAGTGCTAGAGTAGCTAGCGGGAGTTATGATACGCAGTATTTT; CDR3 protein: CSARVASGSYDTQYF
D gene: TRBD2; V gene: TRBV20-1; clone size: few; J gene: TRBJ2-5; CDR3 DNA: TGCAGTGCTATGCCCAGCGGGAGTATGACCCAGTACTTC; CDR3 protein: CSAMPSGSMTQYF
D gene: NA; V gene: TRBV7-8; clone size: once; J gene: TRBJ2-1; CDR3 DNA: TGTGCCAGCAGCTTAGTTGTGACCCGCAATGAGCAGTTCTTC; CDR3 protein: CASSLVVTRNEQFF
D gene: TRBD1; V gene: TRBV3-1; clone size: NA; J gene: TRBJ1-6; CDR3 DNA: TGTGCCAGCAGCCAAGGACACGGGACAGGGACACCCCTCCACTTT; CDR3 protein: CASSQGHGTGTPLHF
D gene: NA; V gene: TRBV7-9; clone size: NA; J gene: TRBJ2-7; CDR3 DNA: TGTGCCAGCAGCTTCGTCTCGGGTACGCACGAGCAGTACTTC; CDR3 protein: CASSFVSGTHEQYF
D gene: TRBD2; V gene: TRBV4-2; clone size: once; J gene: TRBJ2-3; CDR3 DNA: TGTGCCAGCAGCCAAGAGGCCGCGGGAGATTATCTGGGCACAGATACGCAGTATTTT; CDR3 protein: CASSQEAAGDYLGTDTQYF
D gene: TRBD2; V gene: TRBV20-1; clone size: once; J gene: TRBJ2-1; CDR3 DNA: TGCGCGGCCCCCGGGGGGATCTACAATGAGCAGTTCTTC; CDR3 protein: CAAPGGIYNEQFF
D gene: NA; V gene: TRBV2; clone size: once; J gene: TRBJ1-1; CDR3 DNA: TGTGCCAGCATCGTATTCCAAGTCAACACTGAAGCTTTCTTT; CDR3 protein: CASIVFQVNTEAFF
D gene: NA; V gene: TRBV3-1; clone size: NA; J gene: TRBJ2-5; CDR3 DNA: TGTGCCAGCAGCCAATGGGGTAAACAAGAGACCCAGTACTTC; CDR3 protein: CASSQWGKQETQYF
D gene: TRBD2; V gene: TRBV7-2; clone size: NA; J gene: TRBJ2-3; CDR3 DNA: TGTGCCAGCAGGCCATCCGGGACTATTACTTATACGCAGTATTTT; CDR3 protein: CASRPSGTITYTQYF
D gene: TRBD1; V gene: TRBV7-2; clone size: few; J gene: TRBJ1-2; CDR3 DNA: TGTGCCAGCAGCTTAGTCGGGACAGGGGCGGTCGACTATGGCTACACCTTC; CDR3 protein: CASSLVGTGAVDYGYTF
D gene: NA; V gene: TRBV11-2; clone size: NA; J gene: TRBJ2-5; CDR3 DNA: TGTGCCAGCACCCTCTCCTTTAATGAGCAGTACTTC; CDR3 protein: CASTLSFNEQYF
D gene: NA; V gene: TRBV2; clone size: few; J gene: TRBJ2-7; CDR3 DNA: TGTGCCAGCAATAGGGGGAACCACTACGAGCAGTACTTC; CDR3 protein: CASNRGNHYEQYF
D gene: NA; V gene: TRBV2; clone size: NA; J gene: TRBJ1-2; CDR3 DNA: TGTGCCAGCAACGAGGAGGGGGACTATGGCTACACCTTC; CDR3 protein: CASNEEGDYGYTF
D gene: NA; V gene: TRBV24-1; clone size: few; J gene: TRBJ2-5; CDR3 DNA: TGTGCCACCAGTGATTTGCCGAGCCTGCTACAAGAGACCCAGTACTTC; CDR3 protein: CATSDLPSLLQETQYF